This T cell receptor beta chain was identified in a study of PD-L1 blockade in urothelial cancer. Sequencing used immunoSEQ multiplex PCR; TCRdb keeps in-frame clones, though not all of them. This table holds around 38,000 clones, about 86% found once. J was trimmed by 4 bases and V by 10 bases; bases with no gene match: 9. The CDR3 has 14 residues. CDR1 and CDR2 from the germline V gene are MNHNS and SASEGT. Time point indicated: peripheral blood 6 weeks after treatment start. The clonotype comes from a man aged 60 to 69 with urothelial cancer. Material: PBMCs, obtained around atezolizumab (anti-PD-L1) treatment. The rearrangement links TRBV6-1 to TRBJ2-5; TRBD1 matches 10 bases. CDR3 region: CATRGTGVGETQYF. CDR3 bases: TGTGCCACCCGAGGGACAGGGGTTGGAGAGACCCAGTACTTC.